This T cell receptor beta chain was sequenced during a study of shared clonotypes between healthy human individuals. Study-wide results and caveats: In this cohort, only blood was sampled, and tissue repertoires likely differ. Sorted-subset sequencing was shown by rarefaction to be incomplete despite large depth.

With regard to this clone: Antigen: not known.

The assay was run at deep level. Clones were read by immunoSEQ multiplex PCR, and TCRdb kept only the in-frame ones, dropping some. The sample holds approximately 600,000 clones, around 95% seen once. CD8 cells regarded as naive lacked CD45RO, were positively chosen for CCR7, and omitted terminally differentiated effector memory CD45RA+ cells. There are 16 residues in the CDR3. Per germline, CDR1 SGHDT and CDR2 YYEEEE. V shed 1 base and J shed 6 bases, with 17 bases lying between them. Sequencing used naive CD8+ T cells sorted from blood. The sequence came from a woman younger than 45 in good health. This sequence joins TRBV5-6 and TRBJ1-5, with D possibly being TRBD1 (6 bases). The CDR3 nucleotides read TGTGCCAGCAGCTTGTTTCTCAGGGGCCCCTCTCAGCCCCAGCATTTT. Amino acid sequence: CASSLFLRGPSQPQHF.